These 10 T cell receptor beta chains were sequenced from one sample in a study of beta chain features in type 1 diabetes. Study-wide results and caveats: Within each of all four CD4+ subsets, Type 1 diabetes patients had TCRB CDR3s that were moderately but significantly shorter.

All of the isolated RNA was reverse transcribed, so expressed TCRB transcripts were sequenced. Measured with immunoSEQ multiplex PCR; TCRdb has only the in-frame clones, and not every one. The sample includes hundreds of thousands of clones, approximately 15% of them seen just once. Their antigen targets remain unknown. Source material: naive CD4+ T cells from blood. These receptors were collected from a man younger than 30 with type 1 diabetes.

This clone was seen a handful of times. The chain links TRBV28 to TRBJ1-1, with TRBD1 matching 9 bases. The CDR3 covers 12 residues. The V and J ends lost 7 bases and 9 bases, in that order; junction bases with no gene match: 6. Germline V gives CDR1 MDHEN, CDR2 SYDVKM. Here the CDR3 DNA reads TGTGCCAGCATGGTGACAGGGGGAAAAGCTTTCTTT. Protein: CASMVTGGKAFF.

This clone was counted a few times. The chain has TRBV5-1 and TRBJ1-4, with D hard to call. Germline V gives CDR1 SGHRS, CDR2 YFSETQ. This CDR3 spans 15 amino acids. The ends were cut back, 4 bases at V and 1 base at J, with 11 bases in the middle. The CDR3 DNA reads as TGCGCCAGCAGCCCGACACCACGAACTAATGAAAAACTGTTTTTT. Translating it yields CASSPTPRTNEKLFF.

This chain uses TRBV19 with TRBJ1-2, with TRBD1 identical over 7 bases. V lost 11 bases to trimming and J lost 7 bases; unmatched junction nucleotides: 16. From germline, CDR1 is LNHDA and CDR2 SQIVND (reference sequence). This CDR3 region has 14 residues. The CDR3, as DNA: TGTGCCGCGACTCCGACAGGGTATCCGGCTGGCTACACCTTC. It specifies CAATPTGYPAGYTF.

This clone was counted only a few times. This chain connects TRBV11-2 to TRBJ2-4; D may be TRBD2 (5 bases). The CDR3 has 14 residues. CDR1 is SGHAT, CDR2 FQNNGV, per germline. V lost 2 bases and J lost 5, with 10 bases in between. The CDR3 spells CASSLRAGENIQYF. In nucleotides, the CDR3 is TGTGCCAGCAGCTTAAGGGCCGGGGAAAACATTCAGTACTTC.

This chain joins TRBV5-1 and TRBJ2-2, with D uncertain. This CDR3 region has 16 residues. Germline V lookup: CDR1 SGHRS, CDR2 YFSETQ. Trimming shortened V by 0 bases and J by 2 bases, and 11 bases separated the two germline ends. The CDR3 loop is CASSLASTANTGELFF. CDR3 DNA: TGCGCCAGCAGCTTGGCCAGTACAGCTAACACCGGGGAGCTGTTTTTT.

The chain links TRBV5-4 to TRBJ2-3; 7 bases are shared with TRBD2. This CDR3 region has 17 residues. Germline V gives CDR1 SGHNT, CDR2 YYREEE (reference sequence). V shed 2 bases and J 3 bases; nucleotides not matched to a gene: 12. In DNA form, the CDR3 reads TGTGCCAGCAGCTTCCAGGCCGGGCTCGGGGGGACAGATACGCAGTATTTT. Its protein is CASSFQAGLGGTDTQYF.

A few counts support this clone. This chain joins TRBV15 and TRBJ1-1; 7 bases fit TRBD1. The CDR3 extends over 15 amino acids. The germline V gene encodes CDR1 LNHNV and CDR2 YYDKDF (reference sequence). J gave up 4 bases and V 2 bases, and 7 bases lay outside the gene matches. CDR3 amino acids: CATSRPRDSLTEAFF. CDR3 nucleotides: TGTGCCACCAGCAGACCCCGGGACAGCCTCACTGAAGCTTTCTTT. The whole variable domain, filled in from reference TRBV15 and TRBJ1-1, reads DAMVIQNPRYQVTQFGKPVTLSCSQTLNHNVMYWYQQKSSQAPKLLFHYYDKDFNNEADTPDNFQSRRPNTSFCFLDIRSPGLGDTAMYLCATSRPRDSLTEAFFGQGTRLTVV.

This rearrangement joins TRBV10-3 to TRBJ2-3; 8 positions match TRBD2. The V segment lost 7 bases and the J segment 1 base; nucleotides outside the gene matches: 7. This CDR3 has 15 amino acids. Germline assignment: CDR1 ENHRY and CDR2 SYGVKD. This CDR3 reads CAINTSGPGTDTQYF. CDR3 DNA sequence: TGTGCCATCAATACTAGCGGCCCTGGCACAGATACGCAGTATTTT.

The rearrangement joins TRBV5-4 to TRBJ2-1, with 7 positions matching TRBD2. With 4 bases clipped from V and 4 bases from J, the junction kept 5 bases outside the gene matches. Germline V CDR1 and CDR2: SGHNT, YYREEE (reference sequence). CDR3 length: 14 residues. CDR3 sequence (DNA): TGTGCCAGCAGCCTGGGACTATCATACAATGAGCAGTTCTTC. The encoded protein is CASSLGLSYNEQFF.

The chain uses TRBV28 and TRBJ2-3; D not resolved. The CDR3 totals 11 residues. In germline, CDR1 is MDHEN, CDR2 SYDVKM. V was clipped by 4 bases and J by 8 bases, with 7 bases between them. The CDR3 sequence: CASSSASTQYF. The CDR3 bases are TGTGCCAGCAGTTCAGCGAGTACGCAGTATTTT.